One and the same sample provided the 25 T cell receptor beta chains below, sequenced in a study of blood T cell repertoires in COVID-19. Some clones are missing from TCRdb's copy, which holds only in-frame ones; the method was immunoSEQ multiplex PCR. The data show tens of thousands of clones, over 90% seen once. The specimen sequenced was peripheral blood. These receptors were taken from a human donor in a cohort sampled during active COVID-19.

CDR3 loop: CASSITLAGGKDNEQFF. In DNA, the CDR3 is TGTGCCAGTAGTATAACCCTAGCGGGGGGGAAAGACAATGAGCAGTTCTTC. The chain carries TRBV19 and TRBJ2-1; 12 nucleotides agree with TRBD2. CDR1 is LNHDA and CDR2 is SQIVND in the germline V gene (reference sequence). The CDR3 is 17 amino acids. J lost 5 bases, V lost 2 bases, and 7 bases had no gene match.

For the CDR3, the DNA is TGCAGCGTCAACGACCAGGGAGGCTATGGCTACACCTTC. Amino acid sequence: CSVNDQGGYGYTF. The genes are TRBV29-1 and TRBJ1-2, with a weak D call TRBD1 (5 bases). In germline, CDR1 is SQVTM, CDR2 ANQGSEA. V was clipped by 6 bases and J by 4 bases, with 15 bases between them. The CDR3 is 13 residues long.

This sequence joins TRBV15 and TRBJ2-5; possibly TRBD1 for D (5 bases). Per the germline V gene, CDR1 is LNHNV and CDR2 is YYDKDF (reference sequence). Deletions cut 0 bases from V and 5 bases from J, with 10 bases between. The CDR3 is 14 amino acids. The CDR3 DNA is TGTGCCACCAGCAGAGATCGACAGATGGAGACCCAGTACTTC. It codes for CATSRDRQMETQYF.

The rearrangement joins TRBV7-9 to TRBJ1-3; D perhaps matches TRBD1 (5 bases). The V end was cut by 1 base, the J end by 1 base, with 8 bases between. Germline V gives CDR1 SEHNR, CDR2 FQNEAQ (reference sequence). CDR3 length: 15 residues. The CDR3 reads CASSLEGRSGNTIYF. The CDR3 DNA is TGTGCCAGCAGCTTAGAGGGGAGGTCTGGAAACACCATATATTTT.

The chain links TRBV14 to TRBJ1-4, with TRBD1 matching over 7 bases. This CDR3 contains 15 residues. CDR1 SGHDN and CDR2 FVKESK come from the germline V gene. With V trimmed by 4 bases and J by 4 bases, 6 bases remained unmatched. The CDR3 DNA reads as TGTGCCAGCAGCCCCGGGACAGTTCTTAATGAAAAACTGTTTTTT. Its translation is CASSPGTVLNEKLFF.

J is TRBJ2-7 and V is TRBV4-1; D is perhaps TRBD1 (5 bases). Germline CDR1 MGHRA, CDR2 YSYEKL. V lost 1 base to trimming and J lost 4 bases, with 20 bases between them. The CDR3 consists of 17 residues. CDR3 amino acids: CASSQVRSGQGKYEQYF. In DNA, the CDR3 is TGCGCCAGCAGCCAAGTGCGGTCAGGGCAAGGCAAATACGAGCAGTACTTC.

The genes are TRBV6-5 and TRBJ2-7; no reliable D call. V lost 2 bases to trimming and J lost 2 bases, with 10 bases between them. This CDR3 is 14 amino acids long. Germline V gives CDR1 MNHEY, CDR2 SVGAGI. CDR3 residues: CASSYEPGAYEQYF. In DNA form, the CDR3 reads TGTGCCAGCAGTTACGAACCTGGAGCCTACGAGCAGTACTTC.

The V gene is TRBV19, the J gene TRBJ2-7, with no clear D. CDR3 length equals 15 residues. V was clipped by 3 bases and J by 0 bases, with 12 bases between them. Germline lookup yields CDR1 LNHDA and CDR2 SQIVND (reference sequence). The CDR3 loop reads CASSIGQTSSYEQYF. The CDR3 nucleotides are TGTGCCAGTAGTATTGGGCAGACGAGCTCCTACGAGCAGTACTTC. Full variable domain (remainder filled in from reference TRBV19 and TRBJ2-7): DGGITQSPKYLFRKEGQNVTLSCEQNLNHDAMYWYRQDPGQGLRLIYYSQIVNDFQKGDIAEGYSVSREKKESFPLTVTSAQKNPTAFYLCASSIGQTSSYEQYFGPGTRLTVT.

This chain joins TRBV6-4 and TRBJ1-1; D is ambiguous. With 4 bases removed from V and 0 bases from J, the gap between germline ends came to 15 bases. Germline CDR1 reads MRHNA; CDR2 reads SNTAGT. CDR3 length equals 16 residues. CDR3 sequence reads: CASSALPGLMNTEAFF. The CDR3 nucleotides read TGTGCCAGCAGTGCCCTCCCTGGCTTGATGAACACTGAAGCTTTCTTT.

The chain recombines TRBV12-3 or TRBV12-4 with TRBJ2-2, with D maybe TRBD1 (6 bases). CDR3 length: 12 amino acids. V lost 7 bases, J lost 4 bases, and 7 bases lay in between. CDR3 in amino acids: CASMTGTGELFF. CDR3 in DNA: TGTGCCAGCATGACAGGCACCGGGGAGCTGTTTTTT.

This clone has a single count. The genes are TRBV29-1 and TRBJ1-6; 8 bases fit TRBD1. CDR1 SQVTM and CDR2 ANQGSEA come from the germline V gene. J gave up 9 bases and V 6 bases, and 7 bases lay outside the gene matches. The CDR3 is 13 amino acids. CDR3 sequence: CSVRTGYGSPLHF. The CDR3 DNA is TGCAGCGTAAGGACAGGGTATGGTTCACCCCTCCACTTT.

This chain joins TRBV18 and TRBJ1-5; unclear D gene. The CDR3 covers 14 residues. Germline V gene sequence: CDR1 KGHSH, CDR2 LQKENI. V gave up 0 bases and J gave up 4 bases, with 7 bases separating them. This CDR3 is CASSPPQKNQPQHF. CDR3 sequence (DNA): TGTGCCAGCTCACCACCGCAGAAAAATCAGCCCCAGCATTTT.

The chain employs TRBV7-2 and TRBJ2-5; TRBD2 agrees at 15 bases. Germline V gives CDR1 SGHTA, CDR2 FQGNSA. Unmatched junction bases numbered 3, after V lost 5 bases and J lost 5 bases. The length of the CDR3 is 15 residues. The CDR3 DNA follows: TGTGCCAGCAGCCCCGGACTAGCGGGAGGGGAGACCCAGTACTTC. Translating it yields CASSPGLAGGETQYF.

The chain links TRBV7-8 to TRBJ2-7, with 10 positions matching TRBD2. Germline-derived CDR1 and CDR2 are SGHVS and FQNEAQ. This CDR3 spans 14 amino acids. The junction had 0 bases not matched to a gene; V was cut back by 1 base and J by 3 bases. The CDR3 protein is CASSLERGGYEQYF. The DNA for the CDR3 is TGTGCCAGCAGCTTAGAGCGGGGGGGCTACGAGCAGTACTTC.

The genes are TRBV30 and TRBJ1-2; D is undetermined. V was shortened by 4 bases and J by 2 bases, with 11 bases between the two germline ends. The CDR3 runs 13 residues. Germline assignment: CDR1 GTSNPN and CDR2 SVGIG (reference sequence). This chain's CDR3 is CAWTLGRNYGYTF. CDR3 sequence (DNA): TGTGCCTGGACTTTAGGCAGGAACTATGGCTACACCTTC.

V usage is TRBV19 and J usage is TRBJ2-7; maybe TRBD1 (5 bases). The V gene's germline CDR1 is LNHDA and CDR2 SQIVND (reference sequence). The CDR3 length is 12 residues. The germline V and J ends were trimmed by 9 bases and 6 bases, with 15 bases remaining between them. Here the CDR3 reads CASGPTVSEQYF. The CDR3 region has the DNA TGTGCCAGCGGCCCGACAGTTTCCGAGCAGTACTTC.

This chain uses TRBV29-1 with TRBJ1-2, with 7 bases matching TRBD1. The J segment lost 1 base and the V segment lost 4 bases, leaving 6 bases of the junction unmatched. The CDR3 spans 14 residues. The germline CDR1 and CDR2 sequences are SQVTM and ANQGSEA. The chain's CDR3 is CSVAGDSGNYGYTF. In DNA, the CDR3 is TGCAGCGTTGCTGGGGACAGCGGTAACTATGGCTACACCTTC.

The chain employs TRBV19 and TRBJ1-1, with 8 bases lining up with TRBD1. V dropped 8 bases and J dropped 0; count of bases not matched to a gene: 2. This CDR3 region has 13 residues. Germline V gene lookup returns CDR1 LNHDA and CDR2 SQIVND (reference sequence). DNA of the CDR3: TGTGCCAGTTCGGACAGGGTGAACACTGAAGCTTTCTTT. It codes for CASSDRVNTEAFF.

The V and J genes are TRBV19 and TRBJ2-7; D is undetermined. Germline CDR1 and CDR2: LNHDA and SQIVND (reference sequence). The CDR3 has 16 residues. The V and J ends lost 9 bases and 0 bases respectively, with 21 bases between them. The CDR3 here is CASSLFGQKSSYEQYF. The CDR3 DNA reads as TGTGCCAGCTCACTTTTTGGGCAGAAGAGCTCCTACGAGCAGTACTTC.

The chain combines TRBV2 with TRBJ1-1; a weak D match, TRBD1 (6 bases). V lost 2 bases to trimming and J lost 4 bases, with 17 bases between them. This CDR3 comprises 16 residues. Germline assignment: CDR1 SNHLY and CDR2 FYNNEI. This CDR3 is CASSELVLGAVTEAFF. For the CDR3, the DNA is TGTGCCAGCAGTGAACTGGTTCTGGGGGCGGTCACTGAAGCTTTCTTT.

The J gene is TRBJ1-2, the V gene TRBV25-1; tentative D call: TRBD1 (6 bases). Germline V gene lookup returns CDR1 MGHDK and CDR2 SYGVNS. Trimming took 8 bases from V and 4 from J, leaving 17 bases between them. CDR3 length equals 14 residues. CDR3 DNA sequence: TGTGCCAGCCTAGGAGGTGGGGGCCTCTATGGCTACACCTTC. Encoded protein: CASLGGGGLYGYTF.

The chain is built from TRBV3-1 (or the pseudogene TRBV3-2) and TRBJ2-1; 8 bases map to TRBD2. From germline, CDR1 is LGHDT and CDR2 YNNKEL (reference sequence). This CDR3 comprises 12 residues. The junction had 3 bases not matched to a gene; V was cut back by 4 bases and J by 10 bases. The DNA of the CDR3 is TGTGCCAGCAGCCGCGCTAGCGGGGAGCAGTTCTTC. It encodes CASSRASGEQFF.

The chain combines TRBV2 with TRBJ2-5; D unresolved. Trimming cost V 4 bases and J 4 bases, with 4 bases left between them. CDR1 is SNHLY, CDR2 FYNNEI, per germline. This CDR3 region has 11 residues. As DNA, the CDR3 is TGTGCCAGCAGTGGAGGAGAGACCCAGTACTTC. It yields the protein CASSGGETQYF.

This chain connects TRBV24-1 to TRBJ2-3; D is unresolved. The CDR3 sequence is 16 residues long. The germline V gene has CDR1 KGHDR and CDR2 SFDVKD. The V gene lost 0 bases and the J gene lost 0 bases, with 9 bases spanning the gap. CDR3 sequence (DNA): TGTGCCACCAGTGATTTGATGTTCGGGAGCACAGATACGCAGTATTTT. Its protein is CATSDLMFGSTDTQYF.

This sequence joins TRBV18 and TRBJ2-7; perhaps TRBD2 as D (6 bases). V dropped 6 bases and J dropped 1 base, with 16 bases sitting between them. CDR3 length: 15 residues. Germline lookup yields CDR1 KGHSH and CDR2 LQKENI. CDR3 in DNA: TGTGCCAGCTCCGCGGGGCAGCAGACTTCCTACGAGCAGTACTTC. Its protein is CASSAGQQTSYEQYF.